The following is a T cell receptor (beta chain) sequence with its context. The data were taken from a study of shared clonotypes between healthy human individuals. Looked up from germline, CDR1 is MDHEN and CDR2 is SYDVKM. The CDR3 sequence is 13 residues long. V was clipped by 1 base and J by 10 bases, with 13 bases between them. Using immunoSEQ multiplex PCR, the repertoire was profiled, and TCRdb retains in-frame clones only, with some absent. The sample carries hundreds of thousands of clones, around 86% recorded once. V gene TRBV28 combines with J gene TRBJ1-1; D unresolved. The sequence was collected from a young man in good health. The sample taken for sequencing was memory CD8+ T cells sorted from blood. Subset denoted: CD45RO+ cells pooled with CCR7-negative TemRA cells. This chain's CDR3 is CASSLSPSTRAFF. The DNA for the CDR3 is TGTGCCAGCAGTTTATCCCCCTCCACGAGAGCTTTCTTT.